This entry concerns a single T cell receptor (beta chain). Trimming pared 5 bases from V and 1 base from J, leaving 6 bases between. CDR1 is MNHEY, CDR2 SVGAGI, per germline. The CDR3 loop spans 13 amino acids. This sample was included in a study of blood T cell repertoires in COVID-19. Study-level information: The analysed material was cDNA or gDNA that came from T cells, B-cell-depleted T cells, or PBMCs.

Original processing methods: Estimation of nucleated cell counts relied on the amplification of reference gene primers. Repertoires were generated with immunoSEQ multiplex PCR, while TCRdb's copy carries only in-frame clones and drops some. V and J calls plus clone size are reproduced from that table; the DNA served to infer D and trimming. Altogether roughly 250,000 clones are present, roughly four fifths being singletons, with the ten largest covering about 4%. Sequences were obtained from peripheral blood. This chain links TRBV6-5 with TRBJ1-5; D perhaps matches TRBD1 (6 bases). The receptor was isolated from a man aged 45-60 years with acute or convalescent COVID-19. In nucleotides, the CDR3 is TGTGCCAGCAGTACAGGGAGCAATCAGCCCCAGCATTTT. This translates into CASSTGSNQPQHF.